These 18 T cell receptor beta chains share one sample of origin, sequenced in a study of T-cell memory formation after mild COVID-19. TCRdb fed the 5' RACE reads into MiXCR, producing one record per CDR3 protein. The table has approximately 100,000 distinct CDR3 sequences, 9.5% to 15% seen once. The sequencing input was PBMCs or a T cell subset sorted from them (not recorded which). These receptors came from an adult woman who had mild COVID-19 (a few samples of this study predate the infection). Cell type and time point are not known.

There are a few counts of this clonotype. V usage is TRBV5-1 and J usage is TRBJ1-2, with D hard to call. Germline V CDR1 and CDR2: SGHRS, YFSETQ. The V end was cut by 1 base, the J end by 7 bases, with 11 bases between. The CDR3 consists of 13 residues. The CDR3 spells CASSLTALGGYTF. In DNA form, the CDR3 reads TGCGCCAGCAGCTTGACAGCTCTGGGTGGCTACACCTTC.

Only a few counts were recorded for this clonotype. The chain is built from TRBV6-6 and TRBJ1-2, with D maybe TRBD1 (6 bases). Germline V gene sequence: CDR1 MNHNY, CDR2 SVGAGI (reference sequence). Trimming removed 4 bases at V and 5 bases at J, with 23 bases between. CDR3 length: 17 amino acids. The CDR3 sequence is CASSSYSATGQGYGYTF. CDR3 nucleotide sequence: TGTGCCAGCAGTTCTTACTCCGCTACAGGGCAGGGATATGGCTACACCTTC.

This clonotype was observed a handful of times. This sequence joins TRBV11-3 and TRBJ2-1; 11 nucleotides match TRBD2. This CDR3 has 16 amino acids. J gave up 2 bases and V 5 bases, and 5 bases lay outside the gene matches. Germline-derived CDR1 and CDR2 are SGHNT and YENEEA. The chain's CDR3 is CASSPTSGSTYNEQFF. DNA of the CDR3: TGTGCCAGCAGCCCAACTAGCGGGAGCACCTACAATGAGCAGTTCTTC.

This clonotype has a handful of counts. CDR3 sequence: CASSQSPGLRTDTQYF. The CDR3 nucleotides read TGCGCCAGCAGCCAATCGCCGGGACTACGCACAGATACGCAGTATTTT. The chain has TRBV4-1 and TRBJ2-3, with TRBD2 matching over 7 bases. The CDR3 sequence is 16 residues long. The germline V gene encodes CDR1 MGHRA and CDR2 YSYEKL. J lost 1 base, V lost 2 bases, and 6 bases had no gene match.

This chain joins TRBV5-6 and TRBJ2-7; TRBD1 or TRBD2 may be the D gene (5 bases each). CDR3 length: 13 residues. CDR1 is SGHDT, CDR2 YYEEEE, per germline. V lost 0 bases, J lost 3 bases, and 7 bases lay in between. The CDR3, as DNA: TGTGCCAGCAGCTTGGAGAGGGGCTACGAGCAGTACTTC. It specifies CASSLERGYEQYF. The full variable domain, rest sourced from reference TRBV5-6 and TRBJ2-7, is DAGVTQSPTHLIKTRGQQVTLRCSPKSGHDTVSWYQQALGQGPQFIFQYYEEEERQRGNFPDRFSGHQFPNYSSELNVNALLLGDSALYLCASSLERGYEQYFGPGTRLTVT.

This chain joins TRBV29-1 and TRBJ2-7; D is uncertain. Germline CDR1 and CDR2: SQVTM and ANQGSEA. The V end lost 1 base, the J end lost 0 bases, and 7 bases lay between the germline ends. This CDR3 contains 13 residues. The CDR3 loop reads CSVEGVYSYEQYF. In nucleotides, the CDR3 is TGCAGCGTTGAAGGGGTATACTCCTACGAGCAGTACTTC.

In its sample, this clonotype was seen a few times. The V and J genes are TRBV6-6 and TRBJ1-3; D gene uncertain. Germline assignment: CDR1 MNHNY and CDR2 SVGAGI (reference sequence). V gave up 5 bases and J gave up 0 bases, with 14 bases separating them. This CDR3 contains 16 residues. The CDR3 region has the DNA TGTGCCAGCAGTCCCTCGACTGTGGGCTCTGGAAACACCATATATTTT. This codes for CASSPSTVGSGNTIYF.

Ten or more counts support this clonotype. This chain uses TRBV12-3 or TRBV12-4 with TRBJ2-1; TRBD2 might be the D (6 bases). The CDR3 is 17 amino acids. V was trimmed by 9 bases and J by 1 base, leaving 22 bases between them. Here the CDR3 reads CARPWDSLCLSYNEQFF. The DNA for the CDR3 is TGTGCCAGGCCCTGGGACTCGCTCTGCCTTTCCTACAATGAGCAGTTCTTC.

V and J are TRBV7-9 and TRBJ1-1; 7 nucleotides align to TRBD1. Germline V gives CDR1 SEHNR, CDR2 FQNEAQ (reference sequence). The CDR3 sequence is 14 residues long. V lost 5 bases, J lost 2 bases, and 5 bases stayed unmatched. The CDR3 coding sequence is TGTGCCAGCAGCGACCGGGACAGAAACACTGAAGCTTTCTTT. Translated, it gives CASSDRDRNTEAFF.

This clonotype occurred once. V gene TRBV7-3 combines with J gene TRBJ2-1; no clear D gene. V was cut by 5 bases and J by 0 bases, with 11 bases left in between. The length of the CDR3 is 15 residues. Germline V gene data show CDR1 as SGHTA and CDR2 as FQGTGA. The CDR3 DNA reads TGTGCCAGCAGCAAAGATCTAGGCTCCTACAATGAGCAGTTCTTC. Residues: CASSKDLGSYNEQFF.

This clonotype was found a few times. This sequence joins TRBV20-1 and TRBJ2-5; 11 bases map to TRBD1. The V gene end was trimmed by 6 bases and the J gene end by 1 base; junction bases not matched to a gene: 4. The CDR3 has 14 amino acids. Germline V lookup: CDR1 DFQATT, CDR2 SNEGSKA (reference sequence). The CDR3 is CSARTGGPQETQYF. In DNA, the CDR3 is TGCAGTGCAAGGACAGGGGGCCCCCAAGAGACCCAGTACTTC.

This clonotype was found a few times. The DNA of the CDR3 is TGCAGTGCTAGAGATCGGCAGGGATTCTTCTACGAGCAGTACTTC. Translation gives CSARDRQGFFYEQYF. The chain employs TRBV20-1 and TRBJ2-7; tentative D call: TRBD1 (5 bases). V was cut by 0 bases and J by 3 bases, with 15 bases left in between. This CDR3 spans 15 amino acids. The V gene's germline CDR1 is DFQATT and CDR2 SNEGSKA (reference sequence).

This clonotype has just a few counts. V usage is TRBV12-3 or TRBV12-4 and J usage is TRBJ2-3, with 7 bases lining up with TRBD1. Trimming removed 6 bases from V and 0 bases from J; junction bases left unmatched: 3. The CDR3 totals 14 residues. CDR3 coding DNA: TGTGCCAGCAGCCCGGGACAGAGCACAGATACGCAGTATTTT. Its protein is CASSPGQSTDTQYF.

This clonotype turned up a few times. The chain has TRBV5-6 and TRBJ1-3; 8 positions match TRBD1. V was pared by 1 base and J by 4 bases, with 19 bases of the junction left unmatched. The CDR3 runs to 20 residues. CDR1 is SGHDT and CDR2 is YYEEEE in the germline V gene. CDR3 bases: TGTGCCAGCAGCTTGCGATGGGACAGGAAGATCCGAGCGGACGGAAACACCATATATTTT. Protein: CASSLRWDRKIRADGNTIYF.

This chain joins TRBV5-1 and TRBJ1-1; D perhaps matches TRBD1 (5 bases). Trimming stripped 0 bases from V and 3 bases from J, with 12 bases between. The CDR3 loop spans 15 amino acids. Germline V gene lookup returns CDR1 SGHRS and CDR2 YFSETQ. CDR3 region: CASSLGEGLDTEAFF. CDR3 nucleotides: TGCGCCAGCAGCTTGGGTGAGGGGTTGGACACTGAAGCTTTCTTT.

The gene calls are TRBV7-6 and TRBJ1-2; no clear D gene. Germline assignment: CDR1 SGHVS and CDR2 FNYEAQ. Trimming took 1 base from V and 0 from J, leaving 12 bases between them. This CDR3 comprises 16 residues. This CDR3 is CASSLGAGPPNYGYTF. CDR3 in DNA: TGTGCCAGCAGCTTAGGGGCCGGGCCCCCTAACTATGGCTACACCTTC.

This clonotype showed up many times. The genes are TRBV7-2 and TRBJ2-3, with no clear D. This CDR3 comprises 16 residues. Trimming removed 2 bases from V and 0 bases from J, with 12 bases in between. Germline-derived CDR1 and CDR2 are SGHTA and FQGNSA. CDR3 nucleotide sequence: TGTGCCAGCAGCTTAATTGGAGCTTTTAGCACAGATACGCAGTATTTT. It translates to CASSLIGAFSTDTQYF. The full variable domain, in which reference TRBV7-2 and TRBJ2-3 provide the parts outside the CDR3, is GAGVSQSPSNKVTEKGKDVELRCDPISGHTALYWYRQSLGQGLEFLIYFQGNSAPDKSGLPSDRFSAERTGGSVSTLTIQRTQQEDSAVYLCASSLIGAFSTDTQYFGPGTRLTVL.

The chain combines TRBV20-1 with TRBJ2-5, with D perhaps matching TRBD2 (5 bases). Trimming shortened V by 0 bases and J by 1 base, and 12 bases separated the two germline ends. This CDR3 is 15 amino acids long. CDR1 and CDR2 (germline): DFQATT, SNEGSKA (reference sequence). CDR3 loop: CSARDEGAPQETQYF. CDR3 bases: TGCAGTGCTAGAGACGAGGGAGCACCCCAAGAGACCCAGTACTTC.